This T cell receptor beta chain was identified in a study of blood T cell repertoires in COVID-19. Study in general: T cells, B-cell-depleted T cells, or PBMCs supplied cDNA or gDNA.

Individuals aged 18 to 89 years were recruited from approximately 24 US areas. Clinical history as reported by participants underpinned cohort assignment. In the original processing: Cell counts per sample came from amplifying reference gene primers. Using immunoSEQ multiplex PCR, the repertoire was profiled, and TCRdb retains in-frame clones only, with some absent. Clone size and V and J calls were adopted from that table, with D and trimming inferred from the DNA. In the table there are over 200,000 clones, approximately 84% of which are singletons. The V gene's germline CDR1 is KGHDR and CDR2 SFDVKD. V dropped 3 bases and J dropped 7; count of bases not matched to a gene: 13. The CDR3 consists of 17 residues.

Sequenced: PBMCs or T cells enriched from blood (not recorded which). The genes are TRBV24-1 and TRBJ2-5; 10 positions match TRBD1. The TCR originated in a man in his sixties who had recovered from COVID-19. The CDR3 region has the DNA TGTGCCACCAGTGATGTGGCCGGGACAGGGGCTTTGGCGACCCAGTACTTC. Translated: CATSDVAGTGALATQYF.